These 21 T cell receptor beta chains were all obtained from the same sample, sequenced in a study of Graves' ophthalmopathy and Graves' hyperthyroidism. Amplification targeted the TCR beta CDR3 regions, with RNA transcripts as the source material. Second-round multiplex PCR came after a first-round RT-PCR that employed HTBI primers. Via MiXCR, TCRdb re-called the multiplex PCR reads, giving one row per CDR3 protein. The sample has about 210,000 distinct CDR3 sequences; just under 30% are singletons. The sample was peripheral blood. These receptors all come from a man in his fifties or sixties with Graves' ophthalmopathy.

The chain joins TRBV6-2 or TRBV6-3 to TRBJ2-5; the D gene is possibly TRBD2 (5 bases). Trimming left V 4 bases short and J 4 bases short, with 13 bases between. From germline, CDR1 is MNHEY and CDR2 SVGEGT. This CDR3 comprises 14 residues. The CDR3 is CASSWLLAGETQYF. CDR3 nucleotides: TGTGCCAGCAGTTGGCTACTTGCGGGAGAGACCCAGTACTTC.

This sequence joins TRBV11-2 and TRBJ2-3; 11 bases map to TRBD2. The V gene's germline CDR1 is SGHAT and CDR2 FQNNGV. CDR3 length: 18 amino acids. Germline trimming cut 1 base from V and 3 bases from J; bases unmatched to any gene: 9. The CDR3 sequence: CASSLGVIAGGPTDTQYF. CDR3 in DNA: TGTGCCAGCAGCTTAGGGGTCATAGCGGGAGGGCCGACAGATACGCAGTATTTT. Drawing the rest from reference TRBV11-2 and TRBJ2-3, the complete variable domain is EAGVAQSPRYKIIEKRQSVAFWCNPISGHATLYWYQQILGQGPKLLIQFQNNGVVDDSQLPKDRFSAERLKGVDSTLKIQPAKLEDSAVYLCASSLGVIAGGPTDTQYFGPGTRLTVL.

This clonotype was seen once. The rearrangement links TRBV19 to TRBJ1-1; D not certain. Looked up from germline, CDR1 is LNHDA and CDR2 is SQIVND (reference sequence). V lost 4 bases, J lost 8 bases, and 14 bases lay in between. This CDR3 is 13 amino acids long. Written as DNA, the CDR3 is TGTGCCAGTAGTACGAGGGATTCACGCGAAGCTTTCTTT. It encodes CASSTRDSREAFF. The whole variable domain, filled in from reference TRBV19 and TRBJ1-1, reads DGGITQSPKYLFRKEGQNVTLSCEQNLNHDAMYWYRQDPGQGLRLIYYSQIVNDFQKGDIAEGYSVSREKKESFPLTVTSAQKNPTAFYLCASSTRDSREAFFGQGTRLTVV.

This clonotype was recorded at least ten times. The chain has TRBV12-3 or TRBV12-4 and TRBJ1-2; D gene ambiguous. Trimming removed 5 bases from V and 1 base from J, with 8 bases in between. CDR3 size: 13 residues. DNA for the CDR3: TGTGCCAGCAGTCCGACCGTTAACTATGGCTACACCTTC. This codes for CASSPTVNYGYTF.

CDR3 sequence: CASSFPQGDRGNNQPQHF. CDR3 nucleotides: TGTGCCAGCAGTTTTCCGCAGGGGGACAGGGGGAACAATCAGCCCCAGCATTTT. V gene TRBV28 combines with J gene TRBJ1-5; TRBD1 matches 11 bases. Germline CDR1 reads MDHEN; CDR2 reads SYDVKM. The CDR3 loop spans 18 amino acids. V lost 3 bases, J lost 3 bases, and 10 bases stayed unmatched.

In this sample, this clonotype turned up a few times. V usage is TRBV6-2 or TRBV6-3 and J usage is TRBJ2-7; D not resolved. V dropped 0 bases and J dropped 3 bases, with 15 bases sitting between them. CDR1 is MNHEY and CDR2 is SVGEGT in the germline V gene. This CDR3 contains 16 residues. CDR3 coding DNA: TGTGCCAGCAGTTACTCGTTACGGGTGCCCCTCTACGAGCAGTACTTC. It is translated as CASSYSLRVPLYEQYF.

The chain recombines TRBV7-2 with TRBJ2-7, with D possibly matching TRBD2 (6 bases). The CDR3 consists of 15 residues. Trimming shortened V by 0 bases and J by 3 bases, and 12 bases separated the two germline ends. Germline CDR1 and CDR2: SGHTA and FQGNSA. The CDR3 region is CASSLAVEGGYEQYF. The CDR3 coding sequence is TGTGCCAGCAGCTTAGCGGTGGAGGGTGGCTACGAGCAGTACTTC.

This chain connects TRBV3-1 to TRBJ1-6, with D possibly matching TRBD1 (6 bases). CDR1 LGHDT and CDR2 YNNKEL come from the germline V gene (reference sequence). The CDR3 is 16 amino acids. The V end was cut by 2 bases, the J end by 8 bases, with 16 bases between. Here the CDR3 DNA reads TGTGCCAGCAGCCAATTTTTAGGCAGGGGAGATTCACCCCTCCACTTT. Protein sequence: CASSQFLGRGDSPLHF.

This clonotype has a count of ten or more. The chain recombines TRBV5-1 with TRBJ2-5, with D possibly TRBD2 on 5 matching bases. Germline CDR1 reads SGHRS; CDR2 reads YFSETQ. The ends were cut back, 5 bases at V and 2 bases at J, with 10 bases in the middle. The CDR3 contains 13 residues. The CDR3 DNA reads TGCGCCAGCAGGGGGAGCGGACAAGAGACCCAGTACTTC. This encodes CASRGSGQETQYF.

The chain uses TRBV4-2 and TRBJ2-5, with D tentatively TRBD2 (5 bases). The CDR3 is 15 residues long. Trimming shortened V by 1 base and J by 1 base, and 10 bases separated the two germline ends. CDR1 is LGHNA and CDR2 is YNFKEQ in the germline V gene. CDR3 sequence reads: CASSQASGVQETQYF. The CDR3 coding sequence is TGTGCCAGCAGCCAAGCCAGCGGCGTCCAAGAGACCCAGTACTTC.

The table lists this clonotype with many counts. The chain recombines TRBV12-3 or TRBV12-4 with TRBJ1-2, with D tentatively TRBD1 (5 bases). V was trimmed by 1 base and J by 3 bases, leaving 9 bases between them. The CDR3 consists of 14 residues. Here the CDR3 reads CASSLGGGDYGYTF. In DNA, the CDR3 is TGTGCCAGCAGTTTAGGCGGGGGTGACTATGGCTACACCTTC.

The table lists this clonotype with many counts. J is TRBJ2-7 and V is TRBV6-2 or TRBV6-3; 10 positions match TRBD2. V was clipped by 5 bases and J by 9 bases; unmatched bases: 13. This CDR3 is 15 amino acids long. Germline V gene lookup returns CDR1 MNHEY and CDR2 SVGEGT. In DNA, the CDR3 is TGTGCCAGCAGTGCTACCCCCAGCGGGAGGGAGGCGCAGTACTTC. Translated: CASSATPSGREAQYF.

This clonotype was found a few times. This chain links TRBV6-2 or TRBV6-3 with TRBJ1-5; D call uncertain. Per the germline V gene, CDR1 is MNHEY and CDR2 is SVGEGT. The length of the CDR3 is 15 residues. The germline V and J ends were trimmed by 4 bases and 9 bases, with 19 bases remaining between them. For the CDR3, the DNA is TGTGCCAGCAGTTCACTCGGACCTCAGCGGGGGCCCCAGCATTTT. Its translation is CASSSLGPQRGPQHF.

The CDR3 nucleotides read TGTGCCAGCAGCTTAGAGGGGGGCGAGGAGACCCAGTACTTC. Its protein is CASSLEGGEETQYF. The rearrangement links TRBV7-3 to TRBJ2-5; D possibly uses TRBD1 or TRBD2 (6 bases each). Germline CDR1 and CDR2: SGHTA and FQGTGA. This CDR3 has 14 residues. V lost 2 bases to trimming and J lost 5 bases, with 12 bases between them.

In its sample, this clonotype was seen many times. The V gene is TRBV7-3, the J gene TRBJ2-7; TRBD2 matches at 14 bases. Unmatched junction bases numbered 15, after V lost 3 bases and J lost 2 bases. Germline CDR1 is SGHTA and CDR2 is FQGTGA. This CDR3 comprises 20 residues. The CDR3 DNA reads as TGTGCCAGCAGCTTCCCCCCACTCGGGACTAGCGGGAGCCCCCCCTACGAGCAGTACTTC. Translation gives CASSFPPLGTSGSPPYEQYF.

This clonotype was found many times. This chain uses TRBV28 with TRBJ1-1, with 7 bases aligning to TRBD1. The CDR3 consists of 12 residues. Germline trimming cut 10 bases from V and 1 base from J; bases unmatched to any gene: 3. Germline V gene lookup returns CDR1 MDHEN and CDR2 SYDVKM. The CDR3 region is CATWTGNTEAFF. Here the CDR3 DNA reads TGTGCCACCTGGACAGGGAACACTGAAGCTTTCTTT.

This clonotype showed up many times. This sequence joins TRBV28 and TRBJ1-5, with TRBD1 matching 9 bases. The germline gives CDR1 MDHEN, CDR2 SYDVKM. This CDR3 region has 16 residues. The junction had 7 bases not matched to a gene; V was cut back by 6 bases and J by 1 base. The CDR3 reads CASRTSGTGSNQPQHF. The CDR3 DNA is TGTGCCAGCAGAACGTCCGGGACAGGGAGCAATCAGCCCCAGCATTTT.

This clonotype was recorded many times. The V and J genes are TRBV12-3 or TRBV12-4 and TRBJ1-1; weak D call: TRBD1 (6 bases). CDR3 length: 14 amino acids. The V end lost 2 bases, the J end lost 5 bases, and 12 bases lay between the germline ends. The chain's CDR3 is CASSLQGLQTEAFF. For the CDR3, the DNA is TGTGCCAGCAGTTTACAGGGGCTGCAGACTGAAGCTTTCTTT.

The sample holds many counts of this clonotype. The CDR3 nucleotides read TGTGCCAGCAGCTTAGATCAGCGGAGCACAGATACGCAGTATTTT. This sequence encodes CASSLDQRSTDTQYF. J is TRBJ2-3 and V is TRBV11-2; D is perhaps TRBD2 (5 bases). CDR3 length: 15 amino acids. Germline CDR1 SGHAT, CDR2 FQNNGV. Trimming removed 0 bases at V and 0 bases at J, with 7 bases between.

At least ten counts were recorded for this clonotype. The chain carries TRBV6-5 and TRBJ2-4; D perhaps matches TRBD1 (7 bases). The CDR3 consists of 14 residues. Germline V gives CDR1 MNHEY, CDR2 SVGAGI. Between the trimmed V and J ends, which lost 5 bases and 4 bases, there was a span of 12 bases. The CDR3 here is CASSTPGGKNIQYF. The CDR3 nucleotides are TGTGCCAGCAGTACACCAGGGGGGAAAAACATTCAGTACTTC.

This clonotype was recorded only once. The CDR3 coding sequence is TGTGCCAGCAGCTTAGAGAAGGGGGATCCCCACGGGCAGTACTTC. It encodes CASSLEKGDPHGQYF. The V gene is TRBV28, the J gene TRBJ2-7, with a tentative D call TRBD1 (6 bases). The V and J ends lost 6 bases and 9 bases respectively, with 24 bases between them. CDR3 length equals 15 residues. CDR1 and CDR2 from the germline V gene are MDHEN and SYDVKM.